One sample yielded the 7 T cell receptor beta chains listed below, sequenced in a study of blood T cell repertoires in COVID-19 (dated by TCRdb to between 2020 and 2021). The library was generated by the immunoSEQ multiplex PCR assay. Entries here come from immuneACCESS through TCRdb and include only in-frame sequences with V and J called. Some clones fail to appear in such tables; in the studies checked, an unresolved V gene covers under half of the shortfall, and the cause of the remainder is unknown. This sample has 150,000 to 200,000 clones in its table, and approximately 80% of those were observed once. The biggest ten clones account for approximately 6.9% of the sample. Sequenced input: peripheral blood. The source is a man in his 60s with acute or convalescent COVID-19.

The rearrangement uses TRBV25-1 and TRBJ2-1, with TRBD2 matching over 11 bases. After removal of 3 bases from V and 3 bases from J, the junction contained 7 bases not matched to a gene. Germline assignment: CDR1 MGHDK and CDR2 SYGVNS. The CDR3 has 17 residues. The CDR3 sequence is CASSDVAGGPLYNEQFF. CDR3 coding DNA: TGTGCCAGCAGTGATGTAGCGGGAGGGCCCCTCTACAATGAGCAGTTCTTC. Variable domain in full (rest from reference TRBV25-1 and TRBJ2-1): EADIYQTPRYLVIGTGKKITLECSQTMGHDKMYWYQQDPGMELHLIHYSYGVNSTEKGDLSSESTVSRIRTEHFPLTLESARPSHTSQYLCASSDVAGGPLYNEQFFGPGTRLTVL.

CDR3 sequence reads: CASSAVTSGGSYNEQFF. Here the CDR3 DNA reads TGCGCCAGCAGCGCTGTGACTAGCGGGGGGTCCTACAATGAGCAGTTCTTC. V is TRBV5-1 and J is TRBJ2-1; 13 bases match TRBD2. CDR3 length: 17 residues. Trimming took 4 bases from V and 1 from J; bases not matched to a gene: 5. CDR1 and CDR2 from the germline V gene are SGHRS and YFSETQ. Together with reference TRBV5-1 and TRBJ2-1, the CDR3 gives the full variable domain: KAGVTQTPRYLIKTRGQQVTLSCSPISGHRSVSWYQQTPGQGLQFLFEYFSETQRNKGNFPGRFSGRQFSNSRSEMNVSTLELGDSALYLCASSAVTSGGSYNEQFFGPGTRLTVL.

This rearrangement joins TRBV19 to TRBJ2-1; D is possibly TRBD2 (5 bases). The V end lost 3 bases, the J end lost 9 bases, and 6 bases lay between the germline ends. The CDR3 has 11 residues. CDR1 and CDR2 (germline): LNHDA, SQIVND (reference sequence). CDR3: CASSIEGEQFF. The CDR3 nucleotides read TGTGCCAGTAGTATCGAGGGTGAGCAGTTCTTC.

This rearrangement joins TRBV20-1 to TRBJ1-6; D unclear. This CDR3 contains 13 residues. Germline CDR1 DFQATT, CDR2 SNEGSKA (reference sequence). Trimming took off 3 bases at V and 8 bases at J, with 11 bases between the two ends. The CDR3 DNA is TGCAGTGCTAGTTACGGGAAGGATTCACCCCTCCACTTT. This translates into CSASYGKDSPLHF.

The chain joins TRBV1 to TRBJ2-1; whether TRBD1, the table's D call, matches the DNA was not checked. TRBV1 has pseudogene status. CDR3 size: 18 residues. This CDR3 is CTSSQEVSGTGGLNEQFF. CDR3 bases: TGCACCAGCAGCCAAGAGGTTTCCGGGACAGGGGGCTTGAATGAGCAGTTCTTC.

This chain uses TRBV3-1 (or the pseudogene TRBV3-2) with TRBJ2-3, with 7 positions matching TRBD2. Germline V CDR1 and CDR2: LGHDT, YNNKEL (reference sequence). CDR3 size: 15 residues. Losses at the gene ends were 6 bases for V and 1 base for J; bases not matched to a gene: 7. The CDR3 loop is CASSRSGIGTDTQYF. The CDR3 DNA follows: TGTGCCAGCAGTCGAAGCGGGATCGGCACAGATACGCAGTATTTT.

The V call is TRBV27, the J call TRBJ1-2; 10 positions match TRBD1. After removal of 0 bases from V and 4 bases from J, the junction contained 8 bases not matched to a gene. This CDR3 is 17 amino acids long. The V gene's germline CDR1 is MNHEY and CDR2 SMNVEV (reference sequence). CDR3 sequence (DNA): TGTGCCAGCAGTTTATCGCCTGTGGGACAGGGGTCCTATGGCTACACCTTC. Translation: CASSLSPVGQGSYGYTF.